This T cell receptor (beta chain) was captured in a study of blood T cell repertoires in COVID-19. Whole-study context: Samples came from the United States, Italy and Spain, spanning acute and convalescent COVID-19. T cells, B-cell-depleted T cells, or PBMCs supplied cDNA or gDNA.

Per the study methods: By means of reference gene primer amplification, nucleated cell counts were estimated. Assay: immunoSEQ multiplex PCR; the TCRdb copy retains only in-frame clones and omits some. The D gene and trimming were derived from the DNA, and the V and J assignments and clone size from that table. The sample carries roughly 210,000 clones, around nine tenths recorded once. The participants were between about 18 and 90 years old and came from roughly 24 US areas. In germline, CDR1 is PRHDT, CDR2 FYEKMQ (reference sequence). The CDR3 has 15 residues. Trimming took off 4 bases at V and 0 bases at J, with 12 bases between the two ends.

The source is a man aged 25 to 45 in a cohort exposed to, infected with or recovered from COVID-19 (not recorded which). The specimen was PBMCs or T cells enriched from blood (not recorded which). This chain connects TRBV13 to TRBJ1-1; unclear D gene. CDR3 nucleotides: TGTGCCAGCAGCTCTTCCCCCAGTATGAACACTGAAGCTTTCTTT. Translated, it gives CASSSSPSMNTEAFF. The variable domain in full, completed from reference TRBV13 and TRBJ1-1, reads AAGVIQSPRHLIKEKRETATLKCYPIPRHDTVYWYQQGPGQDPQFLISFYEKMQSDKGSIPDRFSAQQFSDYHSELNMSSLELGDSALYFCASSSSPSMNTEAFFGQGTRLTVV.